This TCR beta chain was recorded in a study of human T cells and chemical hapten exposure. Time point here: pre-sensitization, week 0. As to treatment: therapeutic diphenylcyclopropenone sensitization with weekly scalp DPC. TCRdb independently ran MiXCR on the RACE reads; one entry per CDR3 protein. This table has 240,000 or so distinct CDR3 sequences, 7.5% to 10% appearing once. This clonotype was seen more than once but under ten times. V was cut by 8 bases and J by 2 bases, with 15 bases left in between. This CDR3 region has 14 residues. Germline CDR1 MDHEN, CDR2 SYDVKM. This TCR derives from a woman aged 40 to 50 with alopecia areata. Some clones in this sample may be carry-over from other donors' samples. Sequenced here: whole blood, sampled in connection with sensitization to the hapten diphenylcyclopropenone (DPC). The chain has TRBV28 and TRBJ2-5; possibly TRBD2 for D (6 bases). CDR3 protein: CASGLPRGQETQYF. The CDR3 DNA is TGTGCCAGCGGCCTACCCCGGGGGCAAGAGACCCAGTACTTC.